Presented here are 21 T cell receptor beta chains from one specimen sequenced in a study of blood T cell repertoires in COVID-19 (TCRdb year 2020). Preparation of the library involved the immunoSEQ multiplex PCR assay. Not all clones reach the TCRdb copy of this immuneACCESS table, which keeps in-frame sequences only. Checked studies attribute under half of the gap to unresolved V genes and leave the rest unexplained. The table for this sample lists over 200,000 clones; about four fifths of them were counted only once. The leading ten clones occupy around 1.8% of the sample. The sequencing input was PBMCs or T cells enriched from blood (not recorded which). The receptors were sampled from a man in his sixties who had recovered from COVID-19.

J is TRBJ1-6 and V is TRBV6-6, with a tentative D call TRBD1 (6 bases). This CDR3 is built from 13 residues. CDR1 is MNHNY, CDR2 SVGAGI, per germline (reference sequence). Trimming removed 8 bases at V and 7 bases at J, with 12 bases between. CDR3 DNA: TGTGCCAGCCTAAACAGGGAAAATTCACCCCTCCACTTT. Protein sequence: CASLNRENSPLHF.

V usage is TRBV27 and J usage is TRBJ1-2; 11 nucleotides align to TRBD1. With V trimmed by 5 bases and J by 8 bases, 13 bases remained unmatched. The germline V gene encodes CDR1 MNHEY and CDR2 SMNVEV (reference sequence). The CDR3 has 16 amino acids. DNA for the CDR3: TGTGCCAGCAGTAAAATAAAGGACAGGGGGCCCGCAGGCTACACCTTC. Protein product: CASSKIKDRGPAGYTF.

The chain has TRBV9 and TRBJ1-5, with TRBD1 as a possible D gene (5 bases). The CDR3 is 15 residues long. V lost 4 bases to trimming and J lost 6 bases, with 17 bases between them. Germline V gene data show CDR1 as SGDLS and CDR2 as YYNGEE. Written as DNA, the CDR3 is TGTGCCAGCAGCCTAACGGGGGTCTTCGGTCAGCCCCAGCATTTT. Encoded protein: CASSLTGVFGQPQHF.

The V and J genes are TRBV7-3 and TRBJ1-5; maybe TRBD1 (5 bases). V lost 2 bases to trimming and J lost 4 bases, with 33 bases between them. The CDR3 is made up of 22 amino acids. Germline assignment: CDR1 SGHTA and CDR2 FQGTGA. The CDR3 DNA sequence: TGTGCCAGCAGCTTAGGTCTGTCAAATAACCGGGACTCAAAAGATTCAAATCAGCCCCAGCATTTT. It yields the protein CASSLGLSNNRDSKDSNQPQHF.

The chain uses TRBV5-6 and TRBJ2-1; D uncertain. This CDR3 contains 14 residues. V lost 0 bases and J 4 bases, leaving 8 bases between the germline ends. CDR1 and CDR2 from the germline V gene are SGHDT and YYEEEE. CDR3 DNA sequence: TGTGCCAGCAGCTTGGTTGGGCCATACAATGAGCAGTTCTTC. It codes for CASSLVGPYNEQFF.

The J gene is TRBJ2-5, the V gene TRBV11-3, with D unresolved. The CDR3 sequence is 11 residues long. V was shortened by 4 bases and J by 4 bases, with 4 bases between the two germline ends. Per germline, CDR1 SGHNT and CDR2 YENEEA. CDR3 region: CASSSGETQYF. The CDR3 DNA is TGTGCCAGCAGCTCGGGAGAGACCCAGTACTTC.

This rearrangement joins TRBV11-3 to TRBJ1-2, with TRBD1 identical over 10 bases. The V gene end was trimmed by 0 bases and the J gene end by 5 bases; junction bases not matched to a gene: 9. CDR1 SGHNT and CDR2 YENEEA come from the germline V gene. The CDR3 totals 17 residues. The DNA for the CDR3 is TGTGCCAGCAGCTTAGACGGGACAGGGGCCTTCTATTATGGCTACACCTTC. Its translation: CASSLDGTGAFYYGYTF.

The CDR3 loop reads CASSPATSGGGEQFF. For the CDR3, the DNA is TGTGCCAGCAGTCCGGCGACTAGCGGGGGCGGTGAGCAGTTCTTC. The chain recombines TRBV6-5 with TRBJ2-1, with 12 bases fitting TRBD2. V gave up 5 bases and J gave up 9 bases; unmatched junction bases: 8. Germline CDR1 is MNHEY and CDR2 is SVGAGI. The CDR3 extends over 15 amino acids.

The chain recombines TRBV5-1 with TRBJ2-5; possible D gene TRBD1, 7 bases. The CDR3 runs 16 residues. V was clipped by 2 bases and J by 1 base, with 15 bases between them. Germline CDR1 SGHRS, CDR2 YFSETQ. The CDR3 DNA reads as TGCGCCAGCAGCTTACAGGGGTGGCGGGGCCAAGAGACCCAGTACTTC. Protein sequence: CASSLQGWRGQETQYF.

The chain carries TRBV18 and TRBJ1-4; D is undetermined. The V gene lost 3 bases and the J gene lost 5 bases, with 7 bases spanning the gap. This CDR3 region has 13 residues. CDR1 KGHSH and CDR2 LQKENI come from the germline V gene. The CDR3 reads CASSPRGNEKLFF. The CDR3 DNA reads TGTGCCAGCTCACCGCGCGGAAATGAAAAACTGTTTTTT.

The chain employs TRBV9 and TRBJ1-4; 8 bases are a match to TRBD1. The CDR3 runs 14 residues. Looked up from germline, CDR1 is SGDLS and CDR2 is YYNGEE. The trim removed 2 bases at V and 8 bases at J, leaving 5 bases unmatched. CDR3 DNA sequence: TGTGCCAGCAGCGTTTTAGACAGGGGCGAAAAACTGTTTTTT. This translates into CASSVLDRGEKLFF.

J is TRBJ1-1 and V is TRBV2; a weak D match, TRBD1 (5 bases). The germline gives CDR1 SNHLY, CDR2 FYNNEI. This CDR3 is built from 13 residues. V was clipped by 0 bases and J by 4 bases, with 6 bases between them. The CDR3, as DNA: TGTGCCAGCAGTGAAGCAGGGGCCACTGAAGCTTTCTTT. It specifies CASSEAGATEAFF.

This chain links TRBV7-8 with TRBJ2-5; 10 bases are a match to TRBD1. The CDR3 totals 14 residues. From germline, CDR1 is SGHVS and CDR2 FQNEAQ. V gave up 4 bases and J gave up 7 bases; unmatched junction bases: 6. This chain's CDR3 is CASSSPRQGATQYF. CDR3 bases: TGTGCCAGCAGCTCCCCCCGACAGGGGGCGACCCAGTACTTC.

This clone has only a few counts. V gene TRBV4-3 combines with J gene TRBJ1-1; TRBD1 matches at 9 bases. Germline lookup yields CDR1 LGHNA and CDR2 YSLEER. The CDR3 is 13 residues long. V was pared by 4 bases and J by 11 bases, with 8 bases of the junction left unmatched. The CDR3 loop reads CASSLGQGTEAFF. Here the CDR3 DNA reads TGCGCCAGCAGCCTCGGACAGGGGACGGAGGCTTTCTTT.

This clone was recorded once. The chain has TRBV9 and TRBJ1-1, with D hard to call. This CDR3 spans 15 amino acids. V was pared by 2 bases and J by 0 bases, with 11 bases between. Germline values: CDR1 SGDLS, CDR2 YYNGEE. The CDR3 protein is CASSVLGSLNTEAFF. Here the CDR3 DNA reads TGTGCCAGCAGCGTCCTTGGGAGCCTGAACACTGAAGCTTTCTTT.

The chain has TRBV4-3 and TRBJ2-7; 10 nucleotides align to TRBD2. The CDR3 consists of 15 residues. Germline V gene data show CDR1 as LGHNA and CDR2 as YSLEER. V was pared by 1 base and J by 3 bases, with 3 bases of the junction left unmatched. The CDR3 is CASSQGERGGYEQYF. CDR3 sequence (DNA): TGCGCCAGCAGCCAAGGCGAGCGGGGGGGCTACGAGCAGTACTTC.

CDR3 in DNA: TGTGCCACCAGTAACAGGGGGAGCTATGGCTACACCTTC. It codes for CATSNRGSYGYTF. J is TRBJ1-2 and V is TRBV24-1; 8 positions match TRBD1. CDR1 and CDR2 (germline): KGHDR, SFDVKD. The trim removed 6 bases at V and 4 bases at J, leaving 3 bases unmatched. This CDR3 spans 13 amino acids.

This clone was recorded at least ten times. V and J are TRBV6-4 and TRBJ1-1, with 8 bases that match TRBD1. CDR1 is MRHNA and CDR2 is SNTAGT in the germline V gene. The CDR3 totals 14 residues. V shed 6 bases, J shed 7 bases, and the junction held 10 bases outside the gene matches. The CDR3 bases are TGTGCCAGCAGGGATTCGGACAGGGCAAATGAAGCTTTCTTT. This translates into CASRDSDRANEAFF.

The J gene is TRBJ2-7, the V gene TRBV5-1, with TRBD2 as a possible D gene (6 bases). With 0 bases removed from V and 3 bases from J, the gap between germline ends came to 13 bases. The CDR3 runs 15 residues. Germline assignment: CDR1 SGHRS and CDR2 YFSETQ. The CDR3 DNA sequence: TGCGCCAGCAGCTTGGTGGGGGGATCAATCTACGAGCAGTACTTC. Its protein is CASSLVGGSIYEQYF. Drawing the rest from reference TRBV5-1 and TRBJ2-7, the complete variable domain is KAGVTQTPRYLIKTRGQQVTLSCSPISGHRSVSWYQQTPGQGLQFLFEYFSETQRNKGNFPGRFSGRQFSNSRSEMNVSTLELGDSALYLCASSLVGGSIYEQYFGPGTRLTVT.

The V gene is TRBV2, the J gene TRBJ2-1, with TRBD2 matching over 8 bases. J lost 12 bases, V lost 6 bases, and 10 bases had no gene match. Per the germline V gene, CDR1 is SNHLY and CDR2 is FYNNEI. The CDR3 runs 13 residues. This CDR3 is CASSEPSGGGQFF. The CDR3 DNA is TGTGCCAGCAGCGAGCCGAGCGGGGGAGGGCAGTTCTTC. Variable domain in full (rest from reference TRBV2 and TRBJ2-1): EPEVTQTPSHQVTQMGQEVILRCVPISNHLYFYWYRQILGQKVEFLVSFYNNEISEKSEIFDDQFSVERPDGSNFTLKIRSTKLEDSAMYFCASSEPSGGGQFFGPGTRLTVL.

The chain links TRBV9 to TRBJ1-2; D is unresolved. Trimming removed 0 bases from V and 0 bases from J, with 6 bases in between. Germline V gene data show CDR1 as SGDLS and CDR2 as YYNGEE. CDR3 length: 14 residues. The CDR3 nucleotides read TGTGCCAGCAGCGTAGACCAGGCTAACTATGGCTACACCTTC. Encoded protein: CASSVDQANYGYTF.